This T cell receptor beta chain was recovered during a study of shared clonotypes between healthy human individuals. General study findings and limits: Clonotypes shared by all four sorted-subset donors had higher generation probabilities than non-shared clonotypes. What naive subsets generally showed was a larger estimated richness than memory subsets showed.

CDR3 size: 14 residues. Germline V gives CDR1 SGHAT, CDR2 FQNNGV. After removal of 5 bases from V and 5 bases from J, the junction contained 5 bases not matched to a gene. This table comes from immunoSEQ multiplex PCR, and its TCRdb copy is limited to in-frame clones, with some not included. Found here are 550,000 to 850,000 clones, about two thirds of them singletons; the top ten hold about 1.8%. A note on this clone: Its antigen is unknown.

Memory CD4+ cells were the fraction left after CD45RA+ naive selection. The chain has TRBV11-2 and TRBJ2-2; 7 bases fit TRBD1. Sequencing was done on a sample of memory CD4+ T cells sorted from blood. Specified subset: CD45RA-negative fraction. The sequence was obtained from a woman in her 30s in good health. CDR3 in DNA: TGTGCCAGCAGCCCTCAGACAGGGACCGGGGAGCTGTTTTTT. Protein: CASSPQTGTGELFF.